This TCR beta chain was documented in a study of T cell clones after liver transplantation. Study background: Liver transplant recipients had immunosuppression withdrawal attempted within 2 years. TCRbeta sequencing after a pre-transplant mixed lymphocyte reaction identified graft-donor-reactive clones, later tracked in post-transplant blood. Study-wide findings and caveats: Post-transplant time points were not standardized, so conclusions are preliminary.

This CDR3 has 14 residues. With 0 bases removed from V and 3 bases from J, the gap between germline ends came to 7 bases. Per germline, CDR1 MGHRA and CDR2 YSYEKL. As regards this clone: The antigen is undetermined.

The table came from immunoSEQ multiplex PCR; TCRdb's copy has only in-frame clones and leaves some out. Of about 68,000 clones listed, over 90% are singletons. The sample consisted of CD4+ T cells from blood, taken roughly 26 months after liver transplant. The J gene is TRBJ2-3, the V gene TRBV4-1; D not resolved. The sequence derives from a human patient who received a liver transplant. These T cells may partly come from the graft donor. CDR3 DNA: TGCGCCAGCAGCCAAGACCAGCGTACAGATACGCAGTATTTT. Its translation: CASSQDQRTDTQYF.